This T cell receptor (beta chain) was documented in a study of shared clonotypes between healthy human individuals. The CDR3 is 15 residues long. Germline V gene sequence: CDR1 MDHEN, CDR2 SYDVKM. Trimming stripped 6 bases from V and 0 bases from J, with 15 bases between. The data were produced by immunoSEQ multiplex PCR, yet TCRdb's version contains in-frame clones alone and is incomplete. The table lists millions of clones, 85% to 95% of them singletons. The rearrangement joins TRBV28 to TRBJ2-7; tentatively, D is TRBD1 or TRBD2 (5 bases each). This TCR was sampled from a man aged 18 to 29 in good health. Sequenced input: naive CD4+ T cells sorted from blood. The subset was: CD45RA+ positively selected. CDR3 coding DNA: TGTGCCAGCAGAGGAACGGGACGGAGCTCCTACGAGCAGTACTTC. Its protein product is CASRGTGRSSYEQYF.